The following is a T cell receptor beta chain sequence with its context. The sample originates from a study of blood T cell repertoires in COVID-19. Background on the study: Whether acute or convalescent, the COVID-19 samples came from the United States, Italy and Spain. T cells, B-cell-depleted T cells, or PBMCs provided the cDNA or gDNA that served as material.

Per the authors' pipeline: Cell counts per sample came from amplifying reference gene primers. Data came from immunoSEQ multiplex PCR; TCRdb stores just in-frame clones and leaves some out. V, J and clone size were drawn from that table, and D and trimming were deduced from the DNA. In the table there are roughly 6,400 clones, 70% to 85% of which are singletons. The CDR3 has 23 residues. The sequencing input was peripheral blood. The chain uses TRBV21-1 and TRBJ2-7; the tabulated D call, TRBD2, remains unverified against the DNA. TRBV21-1 is described as a pseudogene. This receptor was taken from a human donor with active COVID-19. The donor label of this sample is uncertain. The CDR3 DNA sequence: TGTGCCAGCAGCAACTTAACCCAGTTGTCCCGGGAAGCCCCTCTGCGGGAGGCCAACGAGCAGTACTTC. Amino acid sequence: CASSNLTQLSREAPLREANEQYF.